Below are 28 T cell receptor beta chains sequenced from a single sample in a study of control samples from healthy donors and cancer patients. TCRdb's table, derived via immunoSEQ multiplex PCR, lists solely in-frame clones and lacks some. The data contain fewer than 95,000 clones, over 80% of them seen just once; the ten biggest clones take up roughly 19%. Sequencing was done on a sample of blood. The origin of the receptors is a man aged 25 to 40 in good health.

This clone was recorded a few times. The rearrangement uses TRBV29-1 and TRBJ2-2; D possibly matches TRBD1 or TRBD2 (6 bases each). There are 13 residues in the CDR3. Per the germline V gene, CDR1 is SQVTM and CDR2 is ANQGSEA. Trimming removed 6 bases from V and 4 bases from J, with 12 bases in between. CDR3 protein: CSVPGAGTGELFF. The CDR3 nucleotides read TGCAGCGTACCGGGGGCGGGCACCGGGGAGCTGTTTTTT.

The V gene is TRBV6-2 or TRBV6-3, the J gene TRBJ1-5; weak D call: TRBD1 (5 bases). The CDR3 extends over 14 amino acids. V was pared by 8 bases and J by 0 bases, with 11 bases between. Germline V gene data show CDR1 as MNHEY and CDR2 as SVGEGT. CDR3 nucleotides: TGTGCCAGCTGCCGGGACCGTAGCAATCAGCCCCAGCATTTT. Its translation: CASCRDRSNQPQHF.

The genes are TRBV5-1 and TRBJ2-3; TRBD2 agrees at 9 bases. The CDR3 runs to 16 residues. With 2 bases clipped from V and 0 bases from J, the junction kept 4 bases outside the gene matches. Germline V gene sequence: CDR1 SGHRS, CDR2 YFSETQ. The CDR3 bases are TGCGCCAGCAGCTTTCTTGCGGGGGGGAGCACAGATACGCAGTATTTT. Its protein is CASSFLAGGSTDTQYF.

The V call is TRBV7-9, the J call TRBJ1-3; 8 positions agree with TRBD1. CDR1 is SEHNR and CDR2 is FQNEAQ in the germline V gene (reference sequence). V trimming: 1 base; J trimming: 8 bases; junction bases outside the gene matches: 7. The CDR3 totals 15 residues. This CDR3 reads CASSLESGGLDTIYF. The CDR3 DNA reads TGTGCCAGCAGCTTAGAATCAGGGGGCTTGGACACCATATATTTT.

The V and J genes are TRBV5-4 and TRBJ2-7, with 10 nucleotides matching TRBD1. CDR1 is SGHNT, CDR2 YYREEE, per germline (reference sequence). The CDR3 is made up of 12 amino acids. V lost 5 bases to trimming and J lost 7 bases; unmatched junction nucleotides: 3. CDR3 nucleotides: TGTGCCAGCAGGGGACAGGGGCGGGAGCAGTACTTC. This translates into CASRGQGREQYF.

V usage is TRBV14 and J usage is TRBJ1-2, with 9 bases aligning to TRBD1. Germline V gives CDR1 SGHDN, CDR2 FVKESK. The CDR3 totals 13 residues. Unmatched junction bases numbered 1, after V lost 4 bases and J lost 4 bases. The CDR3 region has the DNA TGTGCCAGCAGCCCGACAGGGGGCTATGGCTACACCTTC. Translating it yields CASSPTGGYGYTF.

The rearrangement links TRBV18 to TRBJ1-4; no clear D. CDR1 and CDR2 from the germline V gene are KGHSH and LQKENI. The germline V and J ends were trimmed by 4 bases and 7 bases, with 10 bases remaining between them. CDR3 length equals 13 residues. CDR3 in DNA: TGTGCCAGCTCACAGGGAATCGGTGAAAAACTGTTTTTT. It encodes CASSQGIGEKLFF. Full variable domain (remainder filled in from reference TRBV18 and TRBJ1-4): NAGVMQNPRHLVRRRGQEARLRCSPMKGHSHVYWYRQLPEEGLKFMVYLQKENIIDESGMPKERFSAEFPKEGPSILRIQQVVRGDSAAYFCASSQGIGEKLFFGSGTQLSVL.

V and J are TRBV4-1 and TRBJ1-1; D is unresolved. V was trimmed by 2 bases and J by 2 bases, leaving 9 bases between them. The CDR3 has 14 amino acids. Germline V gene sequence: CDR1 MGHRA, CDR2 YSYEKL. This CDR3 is CASSQFLGNTEAFF. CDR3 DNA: TGCGCCAGCAGCCAATTTTTGGGAAACACTGAAGCTTTCTTT.

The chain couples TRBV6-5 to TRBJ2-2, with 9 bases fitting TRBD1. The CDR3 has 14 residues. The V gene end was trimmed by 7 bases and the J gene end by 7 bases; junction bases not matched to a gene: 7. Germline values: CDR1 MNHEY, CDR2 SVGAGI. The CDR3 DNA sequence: TGTGCCAGCAACAGACAGGGGGGGGGCGGGGAGCTGTTTTTT. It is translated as CASNRQGGGGELFF.

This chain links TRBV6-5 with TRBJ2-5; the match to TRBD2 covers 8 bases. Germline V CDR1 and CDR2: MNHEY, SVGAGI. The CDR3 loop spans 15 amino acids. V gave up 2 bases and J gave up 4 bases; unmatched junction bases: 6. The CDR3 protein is CASSYPAGAGETQYF. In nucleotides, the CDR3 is TGTGCCAGCAGTTACCCAGCGGGGGCGGGAGAGACCCAGTACTTC.

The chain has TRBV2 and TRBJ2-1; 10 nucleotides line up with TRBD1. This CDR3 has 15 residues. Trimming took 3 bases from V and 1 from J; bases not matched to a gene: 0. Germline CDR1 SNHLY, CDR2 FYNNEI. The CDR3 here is CASSEGQGSYNEQFF. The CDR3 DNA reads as TGTGCCAGCAGTGAGGGACAGGGGTCCTACAATGAGCAGTTCTTC.

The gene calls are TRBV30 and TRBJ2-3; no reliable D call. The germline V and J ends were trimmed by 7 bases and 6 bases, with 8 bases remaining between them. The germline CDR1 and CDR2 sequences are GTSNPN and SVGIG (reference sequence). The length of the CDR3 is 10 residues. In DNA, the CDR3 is TGTGCCTTCATGGCGGATACGCAGTATTTT. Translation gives CAFMADTQYF.

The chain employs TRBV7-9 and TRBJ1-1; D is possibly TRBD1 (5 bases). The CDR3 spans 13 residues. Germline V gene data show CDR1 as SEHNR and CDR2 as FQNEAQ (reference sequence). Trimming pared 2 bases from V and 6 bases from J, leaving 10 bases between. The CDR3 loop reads CASSLNPGAEAFF. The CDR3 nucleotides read TGTGCCAGCAGCTTAAACCCGGGGGCTGAAGCTTTCTTT. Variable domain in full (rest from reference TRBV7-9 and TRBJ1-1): DTGVSQNPRHKITKRGQNVTFRCDPISEHNRLYWYRQTLGQGPEFLTYFQNEAQLEKSRLLSDRFSAERPKGSFSTLEIQRTEQGDSAMYLCASSLNPGAEAFFGQGTRLTVV.

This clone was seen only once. Written as DNA, the CDR3 is TGTGCCAGCACTCAGGGTCCCTCACGGGACGGGGAGCTGTTTTTT. Translated, it gives CASTQGPSRDGELFF. V and J are TRBV27 and TRBJ2-2; either TRBD1 or TRBD2 may fit D (5 bases each). CDR1 and CDR2 from the germline V gene are MNHEY and SMNVEV (reference sequence). CDR3 size: 15 residues. Trimming took off 7 bases at V and 7 bases at J, with 19 bases between the two ends.

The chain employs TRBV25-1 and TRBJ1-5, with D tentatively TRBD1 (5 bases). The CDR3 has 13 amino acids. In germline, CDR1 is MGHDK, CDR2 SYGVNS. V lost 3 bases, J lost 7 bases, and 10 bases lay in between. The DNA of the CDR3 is TGTGCCAGCAGTGACAGGGAGGCCCAGCCCCAGCATTTT. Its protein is CASSDREAQPQHF.

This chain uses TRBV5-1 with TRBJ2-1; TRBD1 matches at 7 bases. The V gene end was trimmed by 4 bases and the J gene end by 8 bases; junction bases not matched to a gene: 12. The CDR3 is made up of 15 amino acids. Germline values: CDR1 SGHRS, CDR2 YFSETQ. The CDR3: CASSRGDRDVDEQFF. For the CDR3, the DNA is TGCGCCAGCAGCAGGGGAGACAGGGACGTGGATGAGCAGTTCTTC.

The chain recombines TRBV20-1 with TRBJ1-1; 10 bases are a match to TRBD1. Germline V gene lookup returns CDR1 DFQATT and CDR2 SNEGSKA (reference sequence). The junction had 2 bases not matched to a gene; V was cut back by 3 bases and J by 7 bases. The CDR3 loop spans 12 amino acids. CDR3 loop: CSASRDRGEAFF. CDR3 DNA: TGCAGTGCTAGTAGGGACAGGGGTGAAGCTTTCTTT.

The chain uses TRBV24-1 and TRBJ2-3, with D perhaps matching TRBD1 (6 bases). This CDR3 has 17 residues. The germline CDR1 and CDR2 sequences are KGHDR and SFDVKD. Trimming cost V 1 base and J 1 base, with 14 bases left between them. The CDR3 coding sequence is TGTGCCACCAGTGATTTAGGGGGTGCCGATGGCACAGATACGCAGTATTTT. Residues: CATSDLGGADGTDTQYF.

CDR3 in DNA: TGTGCCAGCAGCCCCGGACAGGGGGCTGATACGCAGTATTTT. This gives the protein CASSPGQGADTQYF. The rearrangement joins TRBV28 to TRBJ2-3; TRBD1 matches at 11 bases. V lost 6 bases to trimming and J lost 6 bases; unmatched junction nucleotides: 5. The CDR3 is made up of 14 amino acids. Germline V gives CDR1 MDHEN, CDR2 SYDVKM.

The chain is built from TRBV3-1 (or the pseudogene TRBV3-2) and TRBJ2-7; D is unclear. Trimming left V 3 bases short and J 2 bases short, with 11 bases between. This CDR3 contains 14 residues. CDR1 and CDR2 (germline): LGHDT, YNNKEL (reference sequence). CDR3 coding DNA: TGTGCCAGCAGCCACACATCAAGGGCCTACGAGCAGTACTTC. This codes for CASSHTSRAYEQYF.

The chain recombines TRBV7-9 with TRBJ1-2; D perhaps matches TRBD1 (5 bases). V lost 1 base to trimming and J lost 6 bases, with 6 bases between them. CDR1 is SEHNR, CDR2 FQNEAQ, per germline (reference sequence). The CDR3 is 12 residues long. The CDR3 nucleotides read TGTGCCAGCAGCTTAGGGGGGGATGGCTACACCTTC. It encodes CASSLGGDGYTF.

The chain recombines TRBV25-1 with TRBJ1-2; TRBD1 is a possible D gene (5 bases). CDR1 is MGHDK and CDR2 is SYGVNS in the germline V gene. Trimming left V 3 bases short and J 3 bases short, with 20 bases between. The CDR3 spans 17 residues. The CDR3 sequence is CASSDSFPGPTDYGYTF. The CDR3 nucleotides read TGTGCCAGCAGTGACTCCTTTCCGGGACCCACGGACTATGGCTACACCTTC.

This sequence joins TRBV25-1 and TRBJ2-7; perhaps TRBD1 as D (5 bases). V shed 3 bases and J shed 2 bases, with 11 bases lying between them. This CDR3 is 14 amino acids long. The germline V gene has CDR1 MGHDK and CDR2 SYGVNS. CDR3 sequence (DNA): TGTGCCAGCAGTGATAGACAGTCCCCCTACGAGCAGTACTTC. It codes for CASSDRQSPYEQYF.

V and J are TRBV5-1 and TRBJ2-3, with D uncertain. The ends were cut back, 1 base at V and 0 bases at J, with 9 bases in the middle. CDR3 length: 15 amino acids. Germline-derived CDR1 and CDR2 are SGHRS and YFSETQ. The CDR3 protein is CASSLWGSSTDTQYF. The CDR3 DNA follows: TGCGCCAGCAGCTTGTGGGGATCCAGCACAGATACGCAGTATTTT.

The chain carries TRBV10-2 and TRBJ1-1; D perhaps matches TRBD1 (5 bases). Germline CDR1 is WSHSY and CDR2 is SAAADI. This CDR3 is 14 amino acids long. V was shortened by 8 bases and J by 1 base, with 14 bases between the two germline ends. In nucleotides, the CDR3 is TGCGCCAGCTCGAGGGGAAGGGAGAACACTGAAGCTTTCTTT. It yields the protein CASSRGRENTEAFF.

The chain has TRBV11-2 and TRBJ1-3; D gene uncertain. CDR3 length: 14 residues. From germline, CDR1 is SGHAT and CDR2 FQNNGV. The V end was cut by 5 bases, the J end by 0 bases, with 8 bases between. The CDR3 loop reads CASSPSSSGNTIYF. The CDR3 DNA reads TGTGCCAGCAGCCCTTCAAGCTCTGGAAACACCATATATTTT.

The CDR3 loop is CAISESWDQSNQPQHF. Here the CDR3 DNA reads TGTGCCATCAGTGAGTCGTGGGACCAGAGCAATCAGCCCCAGCATTTT. The V call is TRBV10-3, the J call TRBJ1-5; weak D call: TRBD1 (5 bases). The CDR3 spans 16 residues. V was clipped by 0 bases and J by 1 base, with 10 bases between them. In germline, CDR1 is ENHRY, CDR2 SYGVKD.

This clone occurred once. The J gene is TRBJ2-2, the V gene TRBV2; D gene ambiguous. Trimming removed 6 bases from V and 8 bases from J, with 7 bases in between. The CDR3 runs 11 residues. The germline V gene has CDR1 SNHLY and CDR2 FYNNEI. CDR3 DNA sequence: TGTGCCAGCAGCTTGTTAGGGGAGCTGTTTTTT. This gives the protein CASSLLGELFF. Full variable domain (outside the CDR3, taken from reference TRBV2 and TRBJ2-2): EPEVTQTPSHQVTQMGQEVILRCVPISNHLYFYWYRQILGQKVEFLVSFYNNEISEKSEIFDDQFSVERPDGSNFTLKIRSTKLEDSAMYFCASSLLGELFFGEGSRLTVL.